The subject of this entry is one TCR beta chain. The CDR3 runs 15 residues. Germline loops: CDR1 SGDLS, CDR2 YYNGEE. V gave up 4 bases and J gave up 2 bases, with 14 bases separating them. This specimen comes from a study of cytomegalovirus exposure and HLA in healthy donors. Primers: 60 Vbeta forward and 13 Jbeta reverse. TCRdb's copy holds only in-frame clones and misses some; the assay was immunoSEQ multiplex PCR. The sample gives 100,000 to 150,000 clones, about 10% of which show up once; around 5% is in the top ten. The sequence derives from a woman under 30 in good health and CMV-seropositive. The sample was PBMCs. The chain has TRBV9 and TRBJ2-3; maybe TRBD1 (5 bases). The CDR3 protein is CASSRTTFTTDTQYF. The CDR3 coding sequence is TGTGCCAGCAGCAGGACAACCTTCACCACAGATACGCAGTATTTT.